This TCR beta chain comes out of a study of cytomegalovirus exposure and HLA in healthy donors. This PCR relied on a set of 60 Vbeta primers and 13 Jbeta primers. The assay was immunoSEQ multiplex PCR, and TCRdb's table has in-frame clones only and misses some. Here the sample spans around 120,000 clones, about 80% being singletons. CDR1 is SGHNT and CDR2 is YYREEE in the germline V gene (reference sequence). The CDR3 is 13 residues long. V dropped 4 bases and J dropped 4 bases, with 10 bases sitting between them. This TCR was sampled from a girl aged 2 to 9 in good health and CMV-seronegative. The gene calls are TRBV5-4 and TRBJ2-3, with D uncertain. The sample comprised PBMCs. CDR3 DNA: TGTGCCAGCAGCCCTAGGCTGGCAGATACGCAGTATTTT. Its protein product is CASSPRLADTQYF. Combining the CDR3 with reference TRBV5-4 and TRBJ2-3 gives the whole variable domain ETGVTQSPTHLIKTRGQQVTLRCSSQSGHNTVSWYQQALGQGPQFIFQYYREEENGRGNFPPRFSGLQFPNYSSELNVNALELDDSALYLCASSPRLADTQYFGPGTRLTVL.